This T cell receptor beta chain stems from a study of T cell clonality in common variable immunodeficiency (dated by TCRdb to between 2015 and 2016). The paper's findings and limits, for the study overall: Correlations between repertoire features and clinical complications were limited by patient heterogeneity within the CVID cohort. CVID TCRbeta sequences were reported to have fewer deletions and N-nucleotide insertions and to lack highly modified clones with 13 or more V deletions. TCRbeta clonality was higher in CVID subjects than in healthy controls (t-test p = 0.018), and the increase was most characteristic of about a third of subjects. Fewer TCRbeta clones were shared among CVID subjects than among healthy controls (p < 0.0001). According to the authors, finding the cause of the higher clonality in CVID would require sequencing the repertoires of T cell subpopulations. Despite equal DNA input, controls averaged roughly 80,000 unique sequences per sample versus roughly 30,000 in CVID samples.

Predominantly Caucasian heritage was noted among both the CVID patients and the healthy controls. From each donor, 5 to 8 ml of heparinized peripheral whole blood was collected. TCRbeta CDR3 repertoires were sequenced from genomic DNA of adults with common variable immune deficiency (CVID) and healthy adult controls. A total of 22 healthy adult volunteers (12 female and ten or so male; age range about 20 to 70 years, mean age 34) were included in the control group. To isolate peripheral blood mononuclear cells, diluted blood was subjected to density centrifugation over Hypaque 1077 or Ficoll-Paque. Genomic DNA was obtained from unsorted mononuclear cells through either Qiagen column purification or a centrifugation-based method. V is reduced by 4 bases and J by 7 bases, leaving a spacing of 14 bases between them. The CDR3, cysteine through phenylalanine, is 13 amino acids long. Sequencing covers 30 bases of the CDR3, shown here with the frame starting at base 1. In the germline V gene (reference sequence), CDR1 corresponds to GTSNPN and CDR2 to SVGIG.

This clone was counted many times. Its antigen remains unidentified. The read comes to an end 3 residues before the CDR3 does, leaving the germline J gene to fill in the end. Equivalent amounts of genomic DNA from CVID and control samples were used as sequencing input. For every sample, a 60 bp segment covering the rearranged TCRbeta CDR3 region was amplified and then sequenced. The immunoSEQ assay, a bias-corrected multiplex PCR combined with high-throughput sequencing, was used to amplify TCRbeta. The original pipeline was this. Each unique nucleotide sequence was treated as a clone and annotated with V, D and J genes, copy number and frequency. Sequences were labeled productive if in frame, and non-productive if out of frame or containing stop codons. As previously described, clonality was calculated on the basis of Shannon's entropy. Mean CDR3 Kyte-Doolittle hydropathy was derived from the predicted amino acid sequences of productive clones. Scaled V gene usage was hierarchically clustered using Manhattan distance and complete linkage with the R hclust function. Sharing of clones by CDR3 amino acid sequence was evaluated by resampling 12 repertoires per group over 100 rounds. The repertoires were screened for more than 55 published EBV-specific TCRbeta sequences and approximately 230 published CMV-specific TCRbeta sequences. Two CVID samples yielding fewer than 10,000 sequences were excluded from analysis, leaving under 45 CVID repertoires. What TCRdb holds here is the immuneACCESS table cut down to in-frame rearrangements. Part of the clones is not present; checked against another copy, under half of the missing clones reflect an unresolved V gene, and the others are unexplained. D and trimming were read from the DNA, whereas the V and J calls and clone size are those reported in that table. For this sample, about 64,000 clones are listed, none of them singletons. 1.7% of the sample belongs to the ten largest clones.

This chain is built from TRBV30 and TRBJ2-1; TRBD1 is a possible D gene, resting on 6 matching bases. Input material: peripheral blood mononuclear cells. The TCR originated in a person aged 18 to 75 in good health. The CDR3 DNA, read in part, is TGTGCCTGGATGGTGGGCAGGGGTAATGAG. It specifies CAWMVGRGNE. The whole CDR3 sequence reads CAWMVGRGNEQFF.